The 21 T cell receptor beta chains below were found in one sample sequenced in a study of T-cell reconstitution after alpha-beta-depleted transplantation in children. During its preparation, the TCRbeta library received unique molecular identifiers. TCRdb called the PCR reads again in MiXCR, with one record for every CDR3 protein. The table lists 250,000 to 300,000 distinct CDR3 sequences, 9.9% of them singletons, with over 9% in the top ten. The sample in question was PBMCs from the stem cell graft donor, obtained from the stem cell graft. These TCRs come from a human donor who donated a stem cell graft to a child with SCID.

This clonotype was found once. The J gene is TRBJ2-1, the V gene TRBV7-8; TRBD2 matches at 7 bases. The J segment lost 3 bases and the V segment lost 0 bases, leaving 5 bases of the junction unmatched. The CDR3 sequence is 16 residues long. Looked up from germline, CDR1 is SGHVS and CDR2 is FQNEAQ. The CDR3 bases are TGTGCCAGCAGCTTAGCGCCGGCGGGAGTCTACAATGAGCAGTTCTTC. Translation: CASSLAPAGVYNEQFF.

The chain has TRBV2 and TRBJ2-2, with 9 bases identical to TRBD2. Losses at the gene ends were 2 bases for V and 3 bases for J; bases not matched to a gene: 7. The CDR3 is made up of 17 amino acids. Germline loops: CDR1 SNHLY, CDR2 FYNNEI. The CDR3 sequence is CASSERSSGGYTGELFF. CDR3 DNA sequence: TGTGCCAGCAGTGAACGTTCAAGCGGGGGGTACACCGGGGAGCTGTTTTTT.

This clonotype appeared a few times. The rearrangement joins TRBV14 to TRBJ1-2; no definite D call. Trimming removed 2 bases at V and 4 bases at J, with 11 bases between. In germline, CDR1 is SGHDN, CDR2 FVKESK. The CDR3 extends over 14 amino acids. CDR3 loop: CASSQSPGPYGYTF. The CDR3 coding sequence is TGTGCCAGCAGCCAATCTCCGGGCCCCTATGGCTACACCTTC.

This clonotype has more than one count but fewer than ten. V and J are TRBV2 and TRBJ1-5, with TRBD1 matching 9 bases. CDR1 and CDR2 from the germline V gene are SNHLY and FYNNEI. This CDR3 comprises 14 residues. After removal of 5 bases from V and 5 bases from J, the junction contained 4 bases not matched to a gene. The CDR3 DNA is TGTGCCAGCAGTTCGGGACAGGGCGATCAGCCCCAGCATTTT. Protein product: CASSSGQGDQPQHF.

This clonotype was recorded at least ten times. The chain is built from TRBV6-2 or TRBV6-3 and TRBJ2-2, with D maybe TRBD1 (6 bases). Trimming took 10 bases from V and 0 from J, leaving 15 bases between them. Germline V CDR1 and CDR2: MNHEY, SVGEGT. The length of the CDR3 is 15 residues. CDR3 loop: CATKTGLANTGELFF. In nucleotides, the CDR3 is TGTGCCACTAAGACAGGCCTCGCGAACACCGGGGAGCTGTTTTTT.

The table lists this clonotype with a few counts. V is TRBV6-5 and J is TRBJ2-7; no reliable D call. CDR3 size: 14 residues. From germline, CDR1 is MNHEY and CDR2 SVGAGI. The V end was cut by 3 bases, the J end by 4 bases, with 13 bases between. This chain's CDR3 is CASSYFDGSYEQYF. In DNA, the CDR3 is TGTGCCAGCAGTTATTTCGACGGGTCGTACGAGCAGTACTTC.

CDR3 in DNA: TGCGCCAGCAGGGGGACTGCGGATGAGCAGTTCTTC. Protein product: CASRGTADEQFF. The chain uses TRBV10-2 and TRBJ2-1; TRBD2 might be the D (6 bases). V lost 6 bases and J 8 bases, leaving 11 bases between the germline ends. The CDR3 is 12 amino acids. Germline V gene sequence: CDR1 WSHSY, CDR2 SAAADI.

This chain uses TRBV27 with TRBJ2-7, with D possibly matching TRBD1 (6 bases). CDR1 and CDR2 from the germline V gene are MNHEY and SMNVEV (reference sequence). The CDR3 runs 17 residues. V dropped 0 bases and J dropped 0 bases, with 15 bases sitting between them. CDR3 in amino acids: CASSLSGAGTSSYEQYF. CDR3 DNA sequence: TGTGCCAGCAGTTTATCGGGGGCAGGTACTAGCTCCTACGAGCAGTACTTC.

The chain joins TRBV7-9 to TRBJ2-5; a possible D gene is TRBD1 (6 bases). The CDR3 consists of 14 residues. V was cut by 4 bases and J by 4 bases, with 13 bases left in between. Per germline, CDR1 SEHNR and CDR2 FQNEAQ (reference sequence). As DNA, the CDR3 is TGTGCCAGCAGCTCAACAGGGTACCGAGAGACCCAGTACTTC. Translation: CASSSTGYRETQYF.

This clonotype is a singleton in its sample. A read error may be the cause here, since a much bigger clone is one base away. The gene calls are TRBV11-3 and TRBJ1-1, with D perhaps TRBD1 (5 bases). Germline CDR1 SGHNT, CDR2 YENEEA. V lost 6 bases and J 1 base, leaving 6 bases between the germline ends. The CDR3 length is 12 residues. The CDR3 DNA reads TGTGCCAGCAGACAGGAGAACACTGAAGCTTTCTTT. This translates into CASRQENTEAFF.

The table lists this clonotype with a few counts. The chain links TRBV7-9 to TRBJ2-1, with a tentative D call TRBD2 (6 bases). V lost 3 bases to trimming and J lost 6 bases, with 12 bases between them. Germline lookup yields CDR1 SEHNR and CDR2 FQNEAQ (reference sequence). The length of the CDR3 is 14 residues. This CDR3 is CASSLETAGNEQFF. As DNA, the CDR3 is TGTGCCAGCAGCTTGGAGACAGCGGGCAATGAGCAGTTCTTC.

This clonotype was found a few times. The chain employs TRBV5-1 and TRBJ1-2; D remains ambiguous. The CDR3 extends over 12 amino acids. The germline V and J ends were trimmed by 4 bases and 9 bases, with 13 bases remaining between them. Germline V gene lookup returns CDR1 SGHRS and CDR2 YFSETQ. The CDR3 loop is CASSDQSGCYTF. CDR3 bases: TGCGCCAGCAGCGATCAGTCTGGATGCTACACCTTC.

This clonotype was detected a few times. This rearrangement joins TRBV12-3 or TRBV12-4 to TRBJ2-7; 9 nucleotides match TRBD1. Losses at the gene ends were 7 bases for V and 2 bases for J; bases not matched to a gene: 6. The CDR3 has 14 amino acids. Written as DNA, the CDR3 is TGTGCCAGCACCCAGGGGACAGGGCCCTACGAGCAGTACTTC. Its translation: CASTQGTGPYEQYF.

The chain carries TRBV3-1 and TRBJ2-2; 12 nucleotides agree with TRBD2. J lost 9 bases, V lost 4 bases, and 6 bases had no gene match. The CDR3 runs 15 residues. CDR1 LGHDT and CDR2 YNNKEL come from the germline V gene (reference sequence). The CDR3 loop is CASSPGLAGLRELFF. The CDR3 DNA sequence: TGTGCCAGCAGCCCCGGACTAGCGGGGCTCCGGGAGCTGTTTTTT.

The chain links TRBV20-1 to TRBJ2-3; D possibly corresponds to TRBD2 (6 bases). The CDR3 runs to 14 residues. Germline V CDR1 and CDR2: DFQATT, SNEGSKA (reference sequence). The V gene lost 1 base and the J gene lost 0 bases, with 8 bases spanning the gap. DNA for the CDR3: TGCAGTGCTAGAGCTAGCGAGAGCACAGATACGCAGTATTTT. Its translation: CSARASESTDTQYF.

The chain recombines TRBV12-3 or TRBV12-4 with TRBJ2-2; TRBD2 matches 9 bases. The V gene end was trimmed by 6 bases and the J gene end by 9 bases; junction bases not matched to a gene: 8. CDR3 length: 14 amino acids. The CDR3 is CASSPTSGRRELFF. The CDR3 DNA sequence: TGTGCCAGCAGCCCGACTAGCGGTCGCCGGGAGCTGTTTTTT.

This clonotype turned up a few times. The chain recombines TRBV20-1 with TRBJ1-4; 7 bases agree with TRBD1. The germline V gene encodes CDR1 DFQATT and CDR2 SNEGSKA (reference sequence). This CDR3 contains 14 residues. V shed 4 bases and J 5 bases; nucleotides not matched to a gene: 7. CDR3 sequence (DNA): TGCAGTGCTAAATCCGGGACAGTCAATGAAAAACTGTTTTTT. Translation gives CSAKSGTVNEKLFF.

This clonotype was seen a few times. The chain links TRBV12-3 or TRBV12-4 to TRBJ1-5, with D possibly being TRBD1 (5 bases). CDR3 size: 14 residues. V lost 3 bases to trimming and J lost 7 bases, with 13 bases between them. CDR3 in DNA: TGTGCCAGCAGTTTTTTCGGGGCGGGACAGCCCCAGCATTTT. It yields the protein CASSFFGAGQPQHF.

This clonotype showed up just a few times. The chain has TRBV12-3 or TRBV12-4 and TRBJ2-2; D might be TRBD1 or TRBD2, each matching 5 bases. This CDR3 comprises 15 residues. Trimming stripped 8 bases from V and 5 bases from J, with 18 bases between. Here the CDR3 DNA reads TGTGCCAGCTCGGGGCCGATAATTGGTACCGGGGAGCTGTTTTTT. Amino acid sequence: CASSGPIIGTGELFF.

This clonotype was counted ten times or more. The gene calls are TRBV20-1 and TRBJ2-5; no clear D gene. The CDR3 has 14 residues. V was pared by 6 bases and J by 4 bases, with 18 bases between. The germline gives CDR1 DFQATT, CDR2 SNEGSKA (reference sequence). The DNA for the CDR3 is TGCAGTGCCGTCCCGGCTATGGGCGGAGAGACCCAGTACTTC. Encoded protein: CSAVPAMGGETQYF.

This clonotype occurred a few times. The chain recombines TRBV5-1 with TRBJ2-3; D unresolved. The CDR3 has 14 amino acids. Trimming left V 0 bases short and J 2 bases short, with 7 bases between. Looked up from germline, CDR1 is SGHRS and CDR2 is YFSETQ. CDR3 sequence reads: CASSLVVNTDTQYF. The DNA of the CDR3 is TGCGCCAGCAGCTTGGTGGTCAACACAGATACGCAGTATTTT. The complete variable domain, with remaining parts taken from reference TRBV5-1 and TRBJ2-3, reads KAGVTQTPRYLIKTRGQQVTLSCSPISGHRSVSWYQQTPGQGLQFLFEYFSETQRNKGNFPGRFSGRQFSNSRSEMNVSTLELGDSALYLCASSLVVNTDTQYFGPGTRLTVL.